This TCR beta chain was captured in a study of cytomegalovirus exposure and HLA in healthy donors (dated by TCRdb to 2015 to 2018). Notes on the research overall: The roughly 670 repertoires of the first cohort and the 120 validation repertoires were produced on the same platform, according to a later analysis. High-throughput TCR immunosequencing, statistical association of individual TCRs with disease status, and machine learning were combined to predict cytomegalovirus infection status. In addition to the first cohort of hundreds of subjects, a separate validation cohort of 130 or so different subjects was used. The study was designed to test whether signatures of past pathogen exposure could be identified by cataloging public T cell receptors.

Library creation used the immunoSEQ multiplex PCR assay. The study's processing was this. A statistical classification framework was developed to diagnose cytomegalovirus status using the catalog of TCR beta chain sequences. Drawn from immuneACCESS, this table holds only the in-frame rearrangements with V and J called that TCRdb kept. Clones are partly lost; checked studies trace under half to an unresolved V gene and leave the rest unexplained. V, J and clone size reflect that table, while D and trimming were determined from the DNA. The sample table lists over 150,000 clones, approximately 87% of them with a count of one. Approximately 5% of the sample lies in the top ten. Study-level results and caveats: The classifier was reported to diagnose cytomegalovirus status with high specificity and sensitivity in both the original and validation cohorts. A later analysis had no HLA typing for the validation cohort, so co-occurrence there was scored across all 130 or so repertoires. Across donors, most TCR sequences were observed very rarely, whereas some public TCRs were present in many individuals. The study listed 164 TCR beta chains as associated with cytomegalovirus. In vitro tests confirmed that three of the cytomegalovirus-associated TCR beta chains recognize cytomegalovirus antigens. The authors suggested that the approach could potentially be extended to other disease states and immunological phenotypes. In a later analysis, TCRs clustered in the first cohort were found to also tend to co-occur in the approximately 110 validation repertoires, with 85% to 95% of cluster scores above 0.

The donors were included in the validation cohort of approximately 130 subjects, a group kept apart from the roughly 670-subject first cohort. As concerns this clone: The antigen it recognizes is unknown. The input lacks base qualities; no much larger clone sits a single base away.

Material: PBMCs. The sequence came from a woman aged 25-40 years in good health and CMV-seronegative.

The CDR3 corresponds to CASSLTGQIYGYTF. The DNA sequence is given as TGTGCCAGCAGTTTAACCGGACAGATCTATGGCTACACCTTC. This chain is built from TRBV27 and TRBJ1-2, and the D gene may be TRBD1, 6 bases matching. Trimming costs V 2 bases and J 4 bases, and their ends lie 11 bases apart. From a lookup of the germline V gene (reference sequence), CDR1 and CDR2 are MNHEY and SMNVEV. From the cysteine through the phenylalanine, the CDR3 covers 14 amino acids. The retained sequence is limited to the CDR3, 42 bases, with the frame set at the first base.